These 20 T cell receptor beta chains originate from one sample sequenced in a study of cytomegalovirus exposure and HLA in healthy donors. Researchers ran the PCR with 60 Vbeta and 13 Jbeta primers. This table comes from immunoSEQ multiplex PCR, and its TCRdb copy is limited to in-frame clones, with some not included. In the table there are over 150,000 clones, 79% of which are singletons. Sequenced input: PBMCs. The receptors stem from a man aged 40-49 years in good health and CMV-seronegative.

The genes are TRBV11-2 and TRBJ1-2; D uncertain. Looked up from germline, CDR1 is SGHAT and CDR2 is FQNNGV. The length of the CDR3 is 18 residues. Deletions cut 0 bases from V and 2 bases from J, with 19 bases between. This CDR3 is CASSLDLSGGGNNYGYTF. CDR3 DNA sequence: TGTGCCAGCAGCTTAGATCTATCGGGTGGAGGCAACAACTATGGCTACACCTTC.

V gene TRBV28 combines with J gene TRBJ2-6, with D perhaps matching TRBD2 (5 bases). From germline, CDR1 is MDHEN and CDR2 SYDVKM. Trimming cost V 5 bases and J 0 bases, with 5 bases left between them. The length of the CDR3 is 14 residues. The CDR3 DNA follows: TGTGCCAGCAGTGGGAGCTCTGGGGCCAACGTCCTGACTTTC. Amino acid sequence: CASSGSSGANVLTF.

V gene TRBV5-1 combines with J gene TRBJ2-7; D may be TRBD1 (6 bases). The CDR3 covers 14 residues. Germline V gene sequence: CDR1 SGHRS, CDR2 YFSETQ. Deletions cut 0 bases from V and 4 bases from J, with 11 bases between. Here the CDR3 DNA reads TGCGCCAGCAGCTTGGGGGACACCTTGTACGAGCAGTACTTC. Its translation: CASSLGDTLYEQYF.

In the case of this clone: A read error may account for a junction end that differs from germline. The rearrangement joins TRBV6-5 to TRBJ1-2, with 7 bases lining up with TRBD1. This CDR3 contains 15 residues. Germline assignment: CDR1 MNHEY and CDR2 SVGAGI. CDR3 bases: TGTGCCAGCAGCTACTCTACCGGGACAGTCTATGGCTACACCTTC. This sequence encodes CASSYSTGTVYGYTF.

The CDR3 spells CASSPTSGSSGANVLTF. CDR3 in DNA: TGTGCCAGCAGTCCCACTAGCGGCAGCTCTGGGGCCAACGTCCTGACTTTC. The V and J genes are TRBV6-4 and TRBJ2-6, with 8 bases lining up with TRBD2. The CDR3 covers 17 residues. Germline assignment: CDR1 MRHNA and CDR2 SNTAGT. Germline trimming cut 5 bases from V and 0 bases from J; bases unmatched to any gene: 6.

In DNA, the CDR3 is TGCAGCGTTGAGGGGTCTGGCAGCGGGGCAGATACGCAGTATTTT. It specifies CSVEGSGSGADTQYF. The chain is built from TRBV29-1 and TRBJ2-3; TRBD2 agrees at 7 bases. The junction had 10 bases not matched to a gene; V was cut back by 3 bases and J by 4 bases. The germline V gene has CDR1 SQVTM and CDR2 ANQGSEA. CDR3 length: 15 residues.

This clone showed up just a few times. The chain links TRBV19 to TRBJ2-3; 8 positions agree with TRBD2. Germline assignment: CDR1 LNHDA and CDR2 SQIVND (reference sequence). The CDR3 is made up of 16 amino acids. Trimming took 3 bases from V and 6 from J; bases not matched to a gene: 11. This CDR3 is CASSIGTGGVPDTQYF. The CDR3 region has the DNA TGTGCCAGTAGTATCGGGACGGGAGGGGTGCCTGATACGCAGTATTTT.

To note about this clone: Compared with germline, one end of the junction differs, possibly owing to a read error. DNA of the CDR3: TGTGCCAGCAGCCTAGCGGGAGGGCGGCCAGATACGCAGTATTTT. This encodes CASSLAGGRPDTQYF. The chain has TRBV7-9 and TRBJ2-3, with 12 bases that match TRBD2. Germline loops: CDR1 SEHNR, CDR2 FQNEAQ (reference sequence). The CDR3 totals 15 residues.

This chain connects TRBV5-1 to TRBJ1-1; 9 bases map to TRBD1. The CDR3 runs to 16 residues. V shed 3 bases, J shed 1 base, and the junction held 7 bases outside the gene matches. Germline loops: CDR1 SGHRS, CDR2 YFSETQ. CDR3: CASSWSLGQGNTEAFF. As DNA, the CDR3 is TGCGCCAGCAGCTGGAGCCTGGGACAGGGGAACACTGAAGCTTTCTTT. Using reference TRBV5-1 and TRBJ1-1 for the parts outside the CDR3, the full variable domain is KAGVTQTPRYLIKTRGQQVTLSCSPISGHRSVSWYQQTPGQGLQFLFEYFSETQRNKGNFPGRFSGRQFSNSRSEMNVSTLELGDSALYLCASSWSLGQGNTEAFFGQGTRLTVV.

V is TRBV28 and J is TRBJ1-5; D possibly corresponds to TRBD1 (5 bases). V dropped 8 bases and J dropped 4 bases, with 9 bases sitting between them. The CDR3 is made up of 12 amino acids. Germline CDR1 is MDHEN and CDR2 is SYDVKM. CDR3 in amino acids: CASGDWNQPQHF. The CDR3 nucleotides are TGTGCCAGCGGGGACTGGAATCAGCCCCAGCATTTT.

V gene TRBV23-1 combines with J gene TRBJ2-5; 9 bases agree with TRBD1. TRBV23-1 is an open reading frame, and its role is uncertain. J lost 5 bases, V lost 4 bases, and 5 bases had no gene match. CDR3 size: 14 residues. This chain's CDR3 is CASSPQGALETQYF. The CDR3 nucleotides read TGCGCCAGCAGTCCACAGGGGGCGCTGGAGACCCAGTACTTC.

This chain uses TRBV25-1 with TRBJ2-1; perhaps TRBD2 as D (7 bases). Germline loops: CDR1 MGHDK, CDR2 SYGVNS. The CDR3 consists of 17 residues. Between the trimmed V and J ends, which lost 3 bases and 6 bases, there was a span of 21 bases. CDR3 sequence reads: CASSDSPRGALVNEQFF. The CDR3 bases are TGTGCCAGCAGTGACTCCCCCCGGGGGGCCCTGGTCAATGAGCAGTTCTTC.

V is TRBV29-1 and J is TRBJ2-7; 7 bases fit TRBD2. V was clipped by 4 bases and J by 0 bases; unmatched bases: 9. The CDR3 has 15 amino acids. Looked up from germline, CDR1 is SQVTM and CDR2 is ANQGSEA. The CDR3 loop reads CSVGGGTTPSYEQYF. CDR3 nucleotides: TGCAGCGTTGGGGGGGGGACTACCCCCTCCTACGAGCAGTACTTC.

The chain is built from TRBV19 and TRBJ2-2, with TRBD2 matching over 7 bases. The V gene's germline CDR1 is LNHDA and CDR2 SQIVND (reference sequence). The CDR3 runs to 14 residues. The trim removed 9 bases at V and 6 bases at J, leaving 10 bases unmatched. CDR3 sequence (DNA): TGTGCCAGCCGAGTGGGCGGGAGTGCCGGGGAGCTGTTTTTT. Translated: CASRVGGSAGELFF.

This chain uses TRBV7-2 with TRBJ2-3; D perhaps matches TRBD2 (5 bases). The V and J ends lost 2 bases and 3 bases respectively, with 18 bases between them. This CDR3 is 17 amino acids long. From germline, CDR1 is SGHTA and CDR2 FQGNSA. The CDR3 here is CASSLWEQALLTDTQYF. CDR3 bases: TGTGCCAGCAGCTTATGGGAGCAGGCATTGCTTACAGATACGCAGTATTTT.

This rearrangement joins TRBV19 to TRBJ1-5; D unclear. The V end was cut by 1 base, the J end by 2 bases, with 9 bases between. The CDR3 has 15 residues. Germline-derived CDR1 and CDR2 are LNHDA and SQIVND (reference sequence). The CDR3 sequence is CASSIGGRGNQPQHF. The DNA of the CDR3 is TGTGCCAGTAGTATAGGTGGGCGAGGCAATCAGCCCCAGCATTTT. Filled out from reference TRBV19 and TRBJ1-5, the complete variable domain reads DGGITQSPKYLFRKEGQNVTLSCEQNLNHDAMYWYRQDPGQGLRLIYYSQIVNDFQKGDIAEGYSVSREKKESFPLTVTSAQKNPTAFYLCASSIGGRGNQPQHFGDGTRLSIL.

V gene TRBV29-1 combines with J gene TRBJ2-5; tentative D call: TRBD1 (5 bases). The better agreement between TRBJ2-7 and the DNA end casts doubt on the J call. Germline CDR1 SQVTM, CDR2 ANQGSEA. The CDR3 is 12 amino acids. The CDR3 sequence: CSAAGQSYEQYF. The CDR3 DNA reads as TGCAGCGCGGCAGGGCAGAGCTACGAGCAGTACTTC.

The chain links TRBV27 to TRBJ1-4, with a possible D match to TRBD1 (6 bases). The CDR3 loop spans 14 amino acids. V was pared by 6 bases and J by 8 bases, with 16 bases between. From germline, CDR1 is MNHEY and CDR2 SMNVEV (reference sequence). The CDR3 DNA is TGTGCCAGCAGCCTACAGGGCATGAGGGAAAAACTGTTTTTT. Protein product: CASSLQGMREKLFF.

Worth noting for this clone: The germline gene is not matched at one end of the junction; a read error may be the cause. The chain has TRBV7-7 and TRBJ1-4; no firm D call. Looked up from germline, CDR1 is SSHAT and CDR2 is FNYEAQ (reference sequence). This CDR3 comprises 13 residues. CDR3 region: CASSYGPGEKLFF. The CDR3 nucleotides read TGTGCTAGCAGCTACGGTCCGGGGGAAAAACTGTTTTTT. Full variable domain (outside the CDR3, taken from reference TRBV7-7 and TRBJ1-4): GAGVSQSPRYKVTKRGQDVTLRCDPISSHATLYWYQQALGQGPEFLTYFNYEAQPDKSGLPSDRFSAERPEGSISTLTIQRTEQRDSAMYRCASSYGPGEKLFFGSGTQLSVL.

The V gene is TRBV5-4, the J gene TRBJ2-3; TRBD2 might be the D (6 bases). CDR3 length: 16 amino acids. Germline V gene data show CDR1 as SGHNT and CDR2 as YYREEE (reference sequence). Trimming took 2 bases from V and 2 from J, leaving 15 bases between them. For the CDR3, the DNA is TGTGCCAGCAGCTTAAAACGGGAGAGTCCCACAGATACGCAGTATTTT. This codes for CASSLKRESPTDTQYF.